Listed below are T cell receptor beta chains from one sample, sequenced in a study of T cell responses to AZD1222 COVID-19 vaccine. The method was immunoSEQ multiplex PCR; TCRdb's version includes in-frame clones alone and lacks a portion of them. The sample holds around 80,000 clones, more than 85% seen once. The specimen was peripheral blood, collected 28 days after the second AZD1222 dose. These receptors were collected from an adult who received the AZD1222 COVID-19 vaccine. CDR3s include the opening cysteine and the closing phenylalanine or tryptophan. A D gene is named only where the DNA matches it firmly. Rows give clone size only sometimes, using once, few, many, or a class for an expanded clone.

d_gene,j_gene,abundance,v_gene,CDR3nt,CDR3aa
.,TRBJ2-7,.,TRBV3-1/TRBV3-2,TGTGCCAGCAGCCAAGATCTCGCAGGGCCACGGTACTTC,CASSQDLAGPRYF
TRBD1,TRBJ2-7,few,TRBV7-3,TGTGCCAGCAGCTTACGGACAGGGAACTACGAGCAGTACTTC,CASSLRTGNYEQYF
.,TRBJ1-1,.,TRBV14,TGTGCCAGCAGCCCCCACCGGGGGGGGAACACTGAAGCTTTCTTT,CASSPHRGGNTEAFF
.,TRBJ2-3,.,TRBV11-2,TGTGCCAGCAGCTCCATAGCGGTTCCCGCGGGAGATACGCAGTATTTT,CASSSIAVPAGDTQYF
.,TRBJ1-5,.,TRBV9,TGTGCCAGCAGCGTAGAACCGATAAATCAGCCCCAGCATTTT,CASSVEPINQPQHF
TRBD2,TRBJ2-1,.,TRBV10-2,TGCGCCAGCAGATTAGCGGGAGGAGGAAATGAACAGTTCTTC,CASRLAGGGNEQFF
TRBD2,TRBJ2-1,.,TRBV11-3,TGTGCCAGCAGCTTCGGACTAGCGGAAAACAATGAGCAGTTCTTC,CASSFGLAENNEQFF
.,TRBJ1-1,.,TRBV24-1,TGTGCCACCAGTGAGGGGAGATGGAACACTGAAGCTTTCTTT,CATSEGRWNTEAFF
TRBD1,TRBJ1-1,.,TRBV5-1,TGCGCCAGCAGCTTGGAGGGACAGGGGGCTTTTGGCACTGAAGCTTTCTTT,CASSLEGQGAFGTEAFF
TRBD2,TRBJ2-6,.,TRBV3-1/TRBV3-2,TGTGCCAGCAGCCCAACCGGGACTAGCGGGAGGGCTTCTGGGGCCAACGTCCTGACTTTC,CASSPTGTSGRASGANVLTF
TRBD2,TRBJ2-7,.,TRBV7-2,TGTGCCAGCAGCTTGTTGCGGTCTAGCGGGATGATCTACGAGCAGTACTTC,CASSLLRSSGMIYEQYF
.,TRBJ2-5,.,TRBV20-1,TGCAGTGCTCCCTCCCTGGGGTCCCAGTACTTC,CSAPSLGSQYF
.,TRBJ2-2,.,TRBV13,TGTGCCAGCAGCTTTTTTTCTGATCTTCACACCGGGGAGCTGTTTTTT,CASSFFSDLHTGELFF
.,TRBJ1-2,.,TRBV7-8,TGTGCCAGCAGCACAGCCCCTCCTCTTCTAGCTAACTATGGCTACACCTTC,CASSTAPPLLANYGYTF
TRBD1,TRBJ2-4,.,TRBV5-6,TGTGCCAGCAGCTTGTCACAGGGGGCGTTAAACATTCAGTACTTC,CASSLSQGALNIQYF
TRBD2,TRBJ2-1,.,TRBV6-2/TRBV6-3,TGTGCCAGCAGTTACCGACTAGCGGGAGACAATGAGCAGTTCTTC,CASSYRLAGDNEQFF
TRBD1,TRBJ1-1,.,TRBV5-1,TGCGCCAGCAGCAAGGGACAGCGCATCACTGAAGCTTTCTTT,CASSKGQRITEAFF
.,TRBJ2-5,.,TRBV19,TGTGCCAGTAGTACCGGAATACAAGAGACCCAGTACTTC,CASSTGIQETQYF
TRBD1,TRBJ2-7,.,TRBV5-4,TGTGCCAGCAGCTTGGCCGGGACAGGGTTAATAAACGAGCAGTACTTC,CASSLAGTGLINEQYF
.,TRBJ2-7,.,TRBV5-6,TGTGCCAGCAGCTTACTGACTCGCGGAGGGGGGGAGGAGCAGTACTTC,CASSLLTRGGGEEQYF